Presented here are 23 T cell receptor beta chains from one specimen sequenced in a study of cytomegalovirus exposure and HLA in healthy donors (dated by TCRdb to the late 2010s). The library was prepared using the immunoSEQ multiplex PCR assay. The multiplex PCR relied on a mix of 60 forward primers for TCR Vbeta segments and 13 reverse primers for TCR Jbeta segments. TCRdb obtained this table from immuneACCESS and retained in-frame rearrangements with V and J assigned. These tables miss some clones; where compared with another copy, unresolved V genes account for less than half of the shortfall, and the remainder is unexplained. The sample data list approximately 140,000 clones, and 70% to 80% of these were observed just once. The ten largest clones represent around 3% of the sample. The sample was PBMCs. Receptors originate from a female donor in good health and CMV-seronegative.

V is TRBV4-3 and J is TRBJ2-1, with 8 bases identical to TRBD2. Germline V lookup: CDR1 LGHNA, CDR2 YSLEER. V shed 0 bases, J shed 9 bases, and the junction held 4 bases outside the gene matches. The CDR3 spans 14 residues. The CDR3 coding sequence is TGCGCCAGCAGCCAAGATATCGGGGGGGGTGAGCAGTTCTTC. As protein: CASSQDIGGGEQFF.

The chain combines TRBV7-9 with TRBJ1-4; tentatively, D is TRBD1 (6 bases). The CDR3 totals 12 residues. V was trimmed by 10 bases and J by 4 bases, leaving 10 bases between them. Per germline, CDR1 SEHNR and CDR2 FQNEAQ (reference sequence). The CDR3 nucleotides read TGTGCCAAGCGACAGGATAATGAAAAACTGTTTTTT. It codes for CAKRQDNEKLFF.

The J gene is TRBJ2-6, the V gene TRBV6-6; unclear D gene. This CDR3 contains 15 residues. V lost 5 bases and J lost 0, with 8 bases in between. Per germline, CDR1 MNHNY and CDR2 SVGAGI (reference sequence). The CDR3 here is CASSTVSSGANVLTF. CDR3 coding DNA: TGTGCCAGCAGTACGGTGAGCTCTGGGGCCAACGTCCTGACTTTC.

This clone was picked up a small number of times. The J gene is TRBJ1-2, the V gene TRBV4-1; 11 positions agree with TRBD1. This CDR3 spans 16 amino acids. Trimming removed 0 bases from V and 3 bases from J; junction bases left unmatched: 3. Germline CDR1 reads MGHRA; CDR2 reads YSYEKL. The CDR3: CASSQDPGQGDYGYTF. The DNA for the CDR3 is TGCGCCAGCAGCCAAGACCCGGGACAGGGGGACTATGGCTACACCTTC.

This clone has just a few counts. The rearrangement uses TRBV5-1 and TRBJ2-7; the match to TRBD2 covers 8 bases. This CDR3 comprises 14 residues. Germline V gene data show CDR1 as SGHRS and CDR2 as YFSETQ. The ends lost 4 bases at V and 1 base at J; junction bases unmatched: 4. The CDR3 protein is CASSTLAGSYEQYF. CDR3 DNA: TGCGCCAGCAGCACTTTAGCGGGATCCTACGAGCAGTACTTC.

The chain uses TRBV19 and TRBJ2-7; D unresolved. CDR3 size: 13 residues. Germline lookup yields CDR1 LNHDA and CDR2 SQIVND (reference sequence). Trimming took 7 bases from V and 1 from J, leaving 11 bases between them. For the CDR3, the DNA is TGTGCCAGTACCGACGGGTTATCCTACGAGCAGTACTTC. Translated, it gives CASTDGLSYEQYF.

The chain uses TRBV15 and TRBJ1-2; D is possibly TRBD1 (5 bases). Per the germline V gene, CDR1 is LNHNV and CDR2 is YYDKDF (reference sequence). The CDR3 sequence is 11 residues long. The V gene lost 4 bases and the J gene lost 13 bases, with 13 bases spanning the gap. CDR3 residues: CATSNGGIITF. In nucleotides, the CDR3 is TGTGCCACCAGCAACGGGGGAATAATCACCTTC.

This chain uses TRBV19 with TRBJ2-7; 9 nucleotides agree with TRBD1. The CDR3 runs to 14 residues. The V segment lost 8 bases and the J segment 3 bases; nucleotides outside the gene matches: 8. CDR1 is LNHDA, CDR2 SQIVND, per germline (reference sequence). The CDR3 is CASRGTGRLYEQYF. The DNA of the CDR3 is TGTGCCAGTCGCGGGACAGGGCGACTCTACGAGCAGTACTTC.

The rearrangement uses TRBV28 and TRBJ2-5; 11 bases align to TRBD1. V was pared by 6 bases and J by 2 bases, with 11 bases of the junction left unmatched. The CDR3 consists of 17 residues. CDR1 MDHEN and CDR2 SYDVKM come from the germline V gene. The CDR3 here is CASRSSTGTGGQETQYF. DNA for the CDR3: TGTGCCAGCAGGTCTTCAACGGGGACAGGGGGGCAAGAGACCCAGTACTTC.

The chain couples TRBV2 to TRBJ1-2, with 7 bases aligning to TRBD1. The CDR3 consists of 17 residues. Germline CDR1 reads SNHLY; CDR2 reads FYNNEI. With V trimmed by 7 bases and J by 4 bases, 18 bases remained unmatched. As DNA, the CDR3 is TGTGCCAGCATATATCGGGACAGTAAGGAGGGATTCTATGGCTACACCTTC. Its translation: CASIYRDSKEGFYGYTF. The full variable domain, with the rest looked up from reference TRBV2 and TRBJ1-2, is EPEVTQTPSHQVTQMGQEVILRCVPISNHLYFYWYRQILGQKVEFLVSFYNNEISEKSEIFDDQFSVERPDGSNFTLKIRSTKLEDSAMYFCASIYRDSKEGFYGYTFGSGTRLTVV.

This chain links TRBV9 with TRBJ2-5, with TRBD2 matching over 7 bases. Losses at the gene ends were 0 bases for V and 5 bases for J; bases not matched to a gene: 7. The germline CDR1 and CDR2 sequences are SGDLS and YYNGEE. The CDR3 length is 15 residues. DNA for the CDR3: TGTGCCAGCAGCGTAGTCCCCGGACTAGGGGAGACCCAGTACTTC. It is translated as CASSVVPGLGETQYF.

The V call is TRBV5-1, the J call TRBJ2-5, with 11 bases lining up with TRBD2. Trimming cost V 0 bases and J 5 bases; bases outside gene matches: 6. Germline V gene data show CDR1 as SGHRS and CDR2 as YFSETQ. The CDR3 loop spans 16 amino acids. CDR3 loop: CASSLAGASGGETQYF. Here the CDR3 DNA reads TGCGCCAGCAGCTTGGCCGGGGCTAGCGGGGGGGAGACCCAGTACTTC.

The chain uses TRBV18 and TRBJ2-7; TRBD2 matches 8 bases. The CDR3 totals 15 residues. The germline V gene encodes CDR1 KGHSH and CDR2 LQKENI. After removal of 6 bases from V and 6 bases from J, the junction contained 13 bases not matched to a gene. CDR3 sequence (DNA): TGTGCCAGCTCGTCACCCGGACTAGCCGCCGGCGAGCAGTACTTC. It codes for CASSSPGLAAGEQYF.

The chain uses TRBV4-3 and TRBJ1-1; 8 bases are shared with TRBD1. This CDR3 contains 13 residues. V was clipped by 8 bases and J by 1 base; unmatched bases: 3. CDR1 is LGHNA and CDR2 is YSLEER in the germline V gene. As DNA, the CDR3 is TGCGCCAGCTCGGGACAGGCGAACACTGAAGCTTTCTTT. This encodes CASSGQANTEAFF.

V usage is TRBV7-9 and J usage is TRBJ1-1; D not certain. The CDR3 has 13 residues. Trimming pared 4 bases from V and 3 bases from J, leaving 9 bases between. The germline V gene encodes CDR1 SEHNR and CDR2 FQNEAQ (reference sequence). In DNA form, the CDR3 reads TGTGCCAGCAGCTCCGACACGCACACTGAAGCTTTCTTT. Its protein product is CASSSDTHTEAFF.

This clone occurred once. The chain links TRBV6-1 to TRBJ2-2, with 7 bases fitting TRBD2. Trimming cost V 2 bases and J 6 bases; bases outside gene matches: 3. CDR1 MNHNS and CDR2 SASEGT come from the germline V gene. The CDR3 consists of 14 residues. CDR3 bases: TGTGCCAGCAGTGAATGGGCGGGGGCCGGGGAGCTGTTTTTT. Its translation is CASSEWAGAGELFF.

The chain has TRBV14 and TRBJ2-5, with 10 bases fitting TRBD1. Germline loops: CDR1 SGHDN, CDR2 FVKESK. The CDR3 runs 15 residues. V lost 1 base and J lost 7; bases outside the gene matches: 6. The CDR3 region has the DNA TGTGCCAGCAGCCAAGGGGACAGGGGCTCGTGGACCCAGTACTTC. Amino acid sequence: CASSQGDRGSWTQYF. Supplemented by reference TRBV14 and TRBJ2-5, the full variable domain reads EAGVTQFPSHSVIEKGQTVTLRCDPISGHDNLYWYRRVMGKEIKFLLHFVKESKQDESGMPNNRFLAERTGGTYSTLKVQPAELEDSGVYFCASSQGDRGSWTQYFGPGTRLLVL.

The chain uses TRBV10-3 and TRBJ2-2; possible D gene TRBD2, 6 bases. Trimming removed 2 bases at V and 4 bases at J, with 11 bases between. The CDR3 loop spans 15 amino acids. Germline V gene lookup returns CDR1 ENHRY and CDR2 SYGVKD. CDR3 sequence (DNA): TGTGCCATCAGTGAGCGGGAGAAGAGCACCGGGGAGCTGTTTTTT. Amino acid sequence: CAISEREKSTGELFF.

The gene calls are TRBV2 and TRBJ2-5, with a weak D call TRBD2 (6 bases). Trimming pared 8 bases from V and 7 bases from J, leaving 11 bases between. CDR1 is SNHLY and CDR2 is FYNNEI in the germline V gene. The CDR3 covers 11 residues. As DNA, the CDR3 is TGTGCCAGCCGGGACTCGGGGACCCAGTACTTC. It translates to CASRDSGTQYF.

This clone came up a few times. The CDR3 protein is CASSLLGYTEAFF. The CDR3 nucleotides are TGTGCCAGCAGCCTACTAGGGTACACTGAAGCTTTCTTT. This chain connects TRBV7-9 to TRBJ1-1; D is unclear. Between the trimmed V and J ends, which lost 5 bases and 3 bases, there was a span of 10 bases. Germline-derived CDR1 and CDR2 are SEHNR and FQNEAQ (reference sequence). This CDR3 contains 13 residues.

The chain combines TRBV5-6 with TRBJ2-1; possible D gene TRBD2, 5 bases. The CDR3 sequence is 15 residues long. Germline loops: CDR1 SGHDT, CDR2 YYEEEE. CDR3 sequence (DNA): TGTCCCACCACCCTACGCTACAAGGGAGACAATGAGCAGTTCTTC. Its protein product is CPTTLRYKGDNEQFF.

This clone was seen just once. Here the CDR3 reads CASSQGTTRSYNEQFF. CDR3 in DNA: TGCGCCAGCAGCCAAGGGACTACCCGCTCCTACAATGAGCAGTTCTTC. The V gene is TRBV4-3, the J gene TRBJ2-1, with D perhaps TRBD2 (6 bases). This CDR3 is built from 16 residues. Trimming took 1 base from V and 0 from J, leaving 10 bases between them. Germline CDR1 is LGHNA and CDR2 is YSLEER.

CDR3 residues: CASSFARDYGYTF. The CDR3 nucleotides are TGTGCCAGCAGTTTTGCCAGGGACTATGGCTACACCTTC. The genes are TRBV27 and TRBJ1-2; weak D call: TRBD1 (5 bases). Germline loops: CDR1 MNHEY, CDR2 SMNVEV (reference sequence). V was pared by 3 bases and J by 3 bases, with 8 bases between. This CDR3 comprises 13 residues.